Listed here are 13 T cell receptor beta chains from one sample, sequenced in a study of T cells in tuberculosis. The assay was immunoSEQ multiplex PCR, and TCRdb's table has in-frame clones only and misses some. The sample comprises approximately 60,000 clones, 81% of which are singletons, and around 13% rests with the top ten. After thawing and overnight rest, PBMC were stained with GMM-loaded CD1B tetramer, viability dye and anti-CD3 for sorting. The lipid loaded on the CD1B tetramers was C32 glucose monomycolate from Rhodococcus equi. The sample comprised CD1b-GMM tetramer-negative cells sorted from PBMCs. The origin of the receptors is an adult woman with latent tuberculosis.

The gene calls are TRBV28 and TRBJ1-2; 7 nucleotides line up with TRBD1. Losses at the gene ends were 6 bases for V and 5 bases for J; bases not matched to a gene: 9. Germline V lookup: CDR1 MDHEN, CDR2 SYDVKM. The CDR3 has 14 amino acids. CDR3 amino acids: CASRWGDSSYGYTF. The CDR3 DNA reads TGTGCCAGCAGGTGGGGGGACAGCAGTTATGGCTACACCTTC.

V and J are TRBV5-6 and TRBJ1-3; D uncertain. This CDR3 has 13 amino acids. Trimming removed 4 bases at V and 4 bases at J, with 9 bases between. Germline V CDR1 and CDR2: SGHDT, YYEEEE. CDR3 nucleotides: TGTGCCAGCAGCGCTGCGCGCGGAAACACCATATATTTT. This translates into CASSAARGNTIYF.

This clone has a single count. V is TRBV4-3 and J is TRBJ2-1, with D perhaps matching TRBD2 (6 bases). The CDR3 has 15 amino acids. Germline assignment: CDR1 LGHNA and CDR2 YSLEER. Between the trimmed V and J ends, which lost 7 bases and 1 base, there was a span of 14 bases. The CDR3 DNA follows: TGCGCCAGCACCCCGACGGCGGGATCCTACAATGAGCAGTTCTTC. Amino acids: CASTPTAGSYNEQFF.

The chain links TRBV4-2 to TRBJ2-1; TRBD2 is a possible D gene (6 bases). Trimming cost V 4 bases and J 7 bases, with 8 bases left between them. The length of the CDR3 is 12 residues. CDR1 is LGHNA and CDR2 is YNFKEQ in the germline V gene. The CDR3 DNA sequence: TGTGCCAGCAGCCCGGCGGGGAATGAGCAGTTCTTC. It is translated as CASSPAGNEQFF.

This rearrangement joins TRBV11-2 to TRBJ2-2; 11 positions match TRBD2. CDR3 length: 17 amino acids. Germline values: CDR1 SGHAT, CDR2 FQNNGV. J lost 6 bases, V lost 5 bases, and 11 bases had no gene match. CDR3 coding DNA: TGTGCCAGCAGCGCAACTAGCGGGGGCGCTTGGGCCGGGGAGCTGTTTTTT. This gives the protein CASSATSGGAWAGELFF.

The genes are TRBV18 and TRBJ2-7; 8 positions match TRBD2. This CDR3 has 15 amino acids. V gave up 3 bases and J gave up 3 bases; unmatched junction bases: 7. Germline V CDR1 and CDR2: KGHSH, LQKENI. CDR3 sequence reads: CASSPSGGRLYEQYF. The CDR3 nucleotides read TGTGCCAGCTCACCCTCGGGGGGGCGGCTCTACGAGCAGTACTTC.

J is TRBJ2-3 and V is TRBV2, with a tentative D call TRBD1 (6 bases). In germline, CDR1 is SNHLY, CDR2 FYNNEI. V lost 7 bases and J 1 base, leaving 15 bases between the germline ends. The CDR3 length is 15 residues. The CDR3 bases are TGTGCCAGCATGCAACAGGGCCTACGCACAGATACGCAGTATTTT. This encodes CASMQQGLRTDTQYF.

The rearrangement uses TRBV27 and TRBJ2-3; a possible D gene is TRBD2 (6 bases). Germline V gene lookup returns CDR1 MNHEY and CDR2 SMNVEV (reference sequence). Between the trimmed V and J ends, which lost 8 bases and 1 base, there was a span of 16 bases. This CDR3 has 15 residues. The chain's CDR3 is CASGFSVAGTDTQYF. CDR3 coding DNA: TGTGCCAGCGGCTTCTCCGTAGCGGGCACAGATACGCAGTATTTT.

The rearrangement uses TRBV27 and TRBJ2-7; 7 bases fit TRBD1. Germline assignment: CDR1 MNHEY and CDR2 SMNVEV (reference sequence). This CDR3 spans 11 amino acids. J was trimmed by 3 bases and V by 8 bases; bases with no gene match: 1. The CDR3 is CASGQVYEQYF. CDR3 bases: TGTGCCAGCGGACAGGTCTACGAGCAGTACTTC.

This clone has just a few counts. The V call is TRBV11-3, the J call TRBJ2-5; 11 nucleotides align to TRBD2. V lost 4 bases to trimming and J lost 1 base; unmatched junction nucleotides: 5. The CDR3 is 16 amino acids. Germline lookup yields CDR1 SGHNT and CDR2 YENEEA. CDR3 loop: CASSSPGLAAQETQYF. The CDR3 DNA is TGTGCCAGCAGCTCACCGGGACTAGCGGCCCAAGAGACCCAGTACTTC.

This chain uses TRBV21-1 with TRBJ1-1. TRBV21-1 is reported as a pseudogene. The CDR3 contains 13 residues. The CDR3 loop reads CAGGFGEVTEAFF. CDR3 in DNA: TGTGCCGGTGGCTTCGGGGAAGTCACTGAAGCTTTCTTT.

The chain employs TRBV29-1 and TRBJ2-1, with TRBD2 matching over 8 bases. In germline, CDR1 is SQVTM, CDR2 ANQGSEA. The CDR3 sequence is 16 residues long. Trimming took 2 bases from V and 7 from J; bases not matched to a gene: 13. Here the CDR3 reads CSVESSEVGLVNEQFF. The CDR3 bases are TGCAGCGTTGAAAGTTCGGAGGTGGGACTAGTGAATGAGCAGTTCTTC.

This chain joins TRBV7-9 and TRBJ2-3; the match to TRBD2 covers 8 bases. V dropped 2 bases and J dropped 4; count of bases not matched to a gene: 5. Germline lookup yields CDR1 SEHNR and CDR2 FQNEAQ (reference sequence). There are 15 residues in the CDR3. The DNA for the CDR3 is TGTGCCAGCAGCTTACCGGGACTAGGGGCAGATACGCAGTATTTT. This translates into CASSLPGLGADTQYF. Looking up the rest from reference TRBV7-9 and TRBJ2-3 gives the full variable domain: DTGVSQNPRHKITKRGQNVTFRCDPISEHNRLYWYRQTLGQGPEFLTYFQNEAQLEKSRLLSDRFSAERPKGSFSTLEIQRTEQGDSAMYLCASSLPGLGADTQYFGPGTRLTVL.